The source of this T cell receptor beta chain is a study of blood T cell repertoires in COVID-19. Study-level background: Sites in the United States, Italy and Spain provided acute and convalescent COVID-19 samples. The analysed material was cDNA or gDNA that came from T cells, B-cell-depleted T cells, or PBMCs.

Some clones are missing from TCRdb's copy, which holds only in-frame ones; the method was immunoSEQ multiplex PCR. The data hold 65,000 to 70,000 clones, with about 81% observed a single time. Between the trimmed V and J ends, which lost 0 bases and 7 bases, there was a span of 16 bases. Germline V lookup: CDR1 LGHNA, CDR2 YSLEER. The CDR3 covers 16 residues. This receptor was obtained from a human donor in a cohort sampled during active COVID-19. The sequenced sample was peripheral blood. The rearrangement links TRBV4-3 to TRBJ1-5, with a possible D match to TRBD1 (6 bases). CDR3 nucleotides: TGCGCCAGCAGCCAAGACCTAATTCCAGGGGAACAGCCCCAGCATTTT. Its translation: CASSQDLIPGEQPQHF.